A single sample gave rise to the 3 T cell receptor beta chains below, sequenced in a study of radiation and T cells in renal cell carcinoma. The data were produced by immunoSEQ multiplex PCR, yet TCRdb's version contains in-frame clones alone and is incomplete. The repertoire has approximately 110,000 clones, roughly 80% of them found once; the top ten carry about 2.9%. Time point: baseline pretreatment blood. The treatment was: 15 Gy SBRT to primary tumor, nephrectomy 4 weeks later. The sample in question was blood, obtained from a patient whose treatment included radiotherapy and nephrectomy. Source of these receptors: a woman in her sixties with renal cell carcinoma.

The chain has TRBV28 and TRBJ1-3; D is perhaps TRBD1 (5 bases). Germline-derived CDR1 and CDR2 are MDHEN and SYDVKM. The CDR3 has 14 residues. V lost 6 bases and J lost 4, with 13 bases in between. DNA of the CDR3: TGTGCCAGCAGCCCCGGGGGAGCAGGAAACACCATATATTTT. This codes for CASSPGGAGNTIYF.

V and J are TRBV6-1 and TRBJ1-1; D remains ambiguous. CDR1 is MNHNS, CDR2 SASEGT, per germline. The CDR3 loop spans 15 amino acids. With 4 bases removed from V and 0 bases from J, the gap between germline ends came to 12 bases. The CDR3 nucleotides are TGTGCCAGCAGTGTAACAGATTTTATGAACACTGAAGCTTTCTTT. It specifies CASSVTDFMNTEAFF.

This chain connects TRBV28 to TRBJ2-7, with 7 nucleotides matching TRBD1. J was trimmed by 7 bases and V by 2 bases; bases with no gene match: 8. Germline V gene data show CDR1 as MDHEN and CDR2 as SYDVKM. CDR3 length equals 14 residues. CDR3 amino acids: CASSLVQFRGEQYF. The CDR3 DNA reads as TGTGCCAGCAGTTTAGTACAGTTCAGGGGGGAGCAGTACTTC.